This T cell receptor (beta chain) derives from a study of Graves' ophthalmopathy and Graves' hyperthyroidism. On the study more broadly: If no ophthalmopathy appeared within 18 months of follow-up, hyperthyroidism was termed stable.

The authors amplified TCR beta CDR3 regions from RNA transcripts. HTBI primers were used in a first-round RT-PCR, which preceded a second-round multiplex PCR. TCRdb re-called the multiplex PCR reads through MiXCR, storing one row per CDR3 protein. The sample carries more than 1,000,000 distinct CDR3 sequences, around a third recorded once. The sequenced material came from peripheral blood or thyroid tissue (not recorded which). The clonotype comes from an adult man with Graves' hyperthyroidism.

DNA for the CDR3: TGTGCCAGCAGCTTAGGCGGGCGAAGGGGGAACGAGCAGTACTTC. Protein product: CASSLGGRRGNEQYF. The chain carries TRBV25-1 and TRBJ2-7, with D perhaps TRBD1 (6 bases). V lost 6 bases and J 5 bases, leaving 20 bases between the germline ends. Germline V gives CDR1 MGHDK, CDR2 SYGVNS. The CDR3 is 15 amino acids.